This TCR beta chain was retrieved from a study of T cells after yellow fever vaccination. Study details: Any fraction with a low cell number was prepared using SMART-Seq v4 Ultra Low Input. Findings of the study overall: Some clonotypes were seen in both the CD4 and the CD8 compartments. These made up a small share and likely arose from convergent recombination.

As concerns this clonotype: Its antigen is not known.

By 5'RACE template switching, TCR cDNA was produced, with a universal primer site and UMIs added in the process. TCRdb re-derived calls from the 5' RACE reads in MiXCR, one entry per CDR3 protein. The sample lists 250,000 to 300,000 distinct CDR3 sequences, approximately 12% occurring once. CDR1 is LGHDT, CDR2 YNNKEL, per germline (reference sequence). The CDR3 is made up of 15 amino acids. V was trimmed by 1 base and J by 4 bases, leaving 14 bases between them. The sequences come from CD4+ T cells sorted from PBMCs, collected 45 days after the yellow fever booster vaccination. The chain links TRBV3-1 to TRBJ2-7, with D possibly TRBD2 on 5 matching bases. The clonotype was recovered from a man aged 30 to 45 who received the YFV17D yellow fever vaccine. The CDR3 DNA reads TGTGCCAGCAGCCAAGTTGGGCAGCGGAAGTACGAGCAGTACTTC. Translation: CASSQVGQRKYEQYF.